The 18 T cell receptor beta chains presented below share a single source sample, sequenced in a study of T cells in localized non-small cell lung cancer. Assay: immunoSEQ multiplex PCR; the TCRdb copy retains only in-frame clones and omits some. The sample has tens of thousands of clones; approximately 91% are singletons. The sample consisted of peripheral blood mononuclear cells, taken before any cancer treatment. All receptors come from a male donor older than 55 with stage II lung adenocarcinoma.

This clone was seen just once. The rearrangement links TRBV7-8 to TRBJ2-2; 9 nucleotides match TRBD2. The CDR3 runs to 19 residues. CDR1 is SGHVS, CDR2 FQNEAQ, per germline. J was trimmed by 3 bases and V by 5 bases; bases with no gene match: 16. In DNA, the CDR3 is TGTGCCAGCAGCCGCCTCCAGAGAAGCGGGAGGATCTACACCGGGGAGCTGTTTTTT. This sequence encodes CASSRLQRSGRIYTGELFF.

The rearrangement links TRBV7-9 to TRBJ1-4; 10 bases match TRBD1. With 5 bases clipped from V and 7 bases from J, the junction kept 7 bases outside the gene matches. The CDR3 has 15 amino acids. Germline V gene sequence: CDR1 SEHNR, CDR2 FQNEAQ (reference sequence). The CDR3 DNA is TGTGCCAGCAGCCGCGGGGACAGGGGTTTTGAAAAACTGTTTTTT. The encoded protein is CASSRGDRGFEKLFF.

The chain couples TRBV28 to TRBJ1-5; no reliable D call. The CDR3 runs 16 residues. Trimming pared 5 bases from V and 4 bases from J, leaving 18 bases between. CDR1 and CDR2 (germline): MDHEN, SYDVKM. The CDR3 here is CASSNMDFVLNQPQHF. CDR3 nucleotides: TGTGCCAGCAGTAACATGGACTTCGTCCTGAATCAGCCCCAGCATTTT.

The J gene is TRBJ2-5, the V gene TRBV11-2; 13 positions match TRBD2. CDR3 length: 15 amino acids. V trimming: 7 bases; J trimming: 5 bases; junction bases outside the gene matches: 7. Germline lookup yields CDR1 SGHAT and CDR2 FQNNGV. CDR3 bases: TGTGCCAGCACGTTACTAGCGGGAGGGGGTGAGACCCAGTACTTC. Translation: CASTLLAGGGETQYF.

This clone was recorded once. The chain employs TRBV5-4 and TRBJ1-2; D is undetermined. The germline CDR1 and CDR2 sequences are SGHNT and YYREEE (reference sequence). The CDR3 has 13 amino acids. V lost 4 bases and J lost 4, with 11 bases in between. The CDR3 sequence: CASSPRYSYGYTF. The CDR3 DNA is TGTGCCAGCAGCCCCAGGTACAGCTATGGCTACACCTTC. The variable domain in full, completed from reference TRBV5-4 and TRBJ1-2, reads ETGVTQSPTHLIKTRGQQVTLRCSSQSGHNTVSWYQQALGQGPQFIFQYYREEENGRGNFPPRFSGLQFPNYSSELNVNALELDDSALYLCASSPRYSYGYTFGSGTRLTVV.

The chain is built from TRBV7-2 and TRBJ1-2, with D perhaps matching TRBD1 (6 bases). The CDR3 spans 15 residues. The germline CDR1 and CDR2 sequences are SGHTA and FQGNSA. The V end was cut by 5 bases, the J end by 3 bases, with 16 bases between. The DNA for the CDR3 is TGTGCCAGCAGCGTGCTTATCGGACAGTACTATGGCTACACCTTC. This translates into CASSVLIGQYYGYTF.

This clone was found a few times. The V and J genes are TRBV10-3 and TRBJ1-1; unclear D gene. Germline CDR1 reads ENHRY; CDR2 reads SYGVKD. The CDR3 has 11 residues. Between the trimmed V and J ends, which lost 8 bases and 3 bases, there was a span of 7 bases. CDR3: CAISRDTEAFF. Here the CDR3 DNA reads TGTGCCATCTCACGAGACACTGAAGCTTTCTTT.

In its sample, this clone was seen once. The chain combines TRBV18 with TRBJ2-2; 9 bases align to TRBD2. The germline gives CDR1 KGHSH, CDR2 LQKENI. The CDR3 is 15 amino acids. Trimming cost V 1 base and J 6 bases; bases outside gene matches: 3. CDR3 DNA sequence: TGTGCCAGCTCACCACAGGGACTAGCAGCCGGGGAGCTGTTTTTT. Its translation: CASSPQGLAAGELFF.

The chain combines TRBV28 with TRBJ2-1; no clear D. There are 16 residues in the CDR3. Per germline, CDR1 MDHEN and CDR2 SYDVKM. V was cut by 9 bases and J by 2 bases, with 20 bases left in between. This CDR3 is CASPPGGERPYNEQFF. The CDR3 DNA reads TGTGCCAGTCCTCCCGGCGGTGAGAGGCCCTACAATGAGCAGTTCTTC.

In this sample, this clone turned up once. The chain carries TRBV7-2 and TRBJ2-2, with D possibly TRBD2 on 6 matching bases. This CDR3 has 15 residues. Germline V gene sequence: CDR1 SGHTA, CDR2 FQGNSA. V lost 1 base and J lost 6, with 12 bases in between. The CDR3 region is CASSLVSGSAGELFF. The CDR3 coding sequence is TGTGCCAGCAGCTTAGTTTCCGGGAGTGCCGGGGAGCTGTTTTTT.

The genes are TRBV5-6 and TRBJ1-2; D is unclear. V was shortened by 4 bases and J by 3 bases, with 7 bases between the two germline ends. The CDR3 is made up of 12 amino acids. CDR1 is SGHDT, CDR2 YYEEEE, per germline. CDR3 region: CASSLRDYGYTF. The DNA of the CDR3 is TGTGCCAGCAGCCTACGGGACTATGGCTACACCTTC.

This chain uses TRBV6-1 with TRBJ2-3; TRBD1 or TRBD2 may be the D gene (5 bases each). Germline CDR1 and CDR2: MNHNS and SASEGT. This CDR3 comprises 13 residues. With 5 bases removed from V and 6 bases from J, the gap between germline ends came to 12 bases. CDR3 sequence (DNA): TGTGCCAGCAGTTCCAGCTGGGGGGATACGCAGTATTTT. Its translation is CASSSSWGDTQYF.

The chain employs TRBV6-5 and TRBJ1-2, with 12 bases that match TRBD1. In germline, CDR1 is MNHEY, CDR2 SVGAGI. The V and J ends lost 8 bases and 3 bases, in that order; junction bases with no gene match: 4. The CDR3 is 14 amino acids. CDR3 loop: CASGTGGVYYGYTF. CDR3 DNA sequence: TGTGCCAGCGGGACAGGGGGCGTGTACTATGGCTACACCTTC.

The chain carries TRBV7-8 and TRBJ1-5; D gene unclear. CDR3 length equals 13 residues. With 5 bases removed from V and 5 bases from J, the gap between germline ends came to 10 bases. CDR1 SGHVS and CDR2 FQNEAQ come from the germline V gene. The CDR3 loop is CASSPESDQPQHF. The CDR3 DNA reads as TGTGCCAGCAGCCCAGAATCAGATCAGCCCCAGCATTTT.

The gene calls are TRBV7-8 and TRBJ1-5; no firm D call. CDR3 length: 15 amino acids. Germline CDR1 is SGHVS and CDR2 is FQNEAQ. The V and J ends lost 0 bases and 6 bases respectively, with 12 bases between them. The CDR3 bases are TGTGCCAGCAGCTTAGCTTTGGGAGCTGGTCAGCCCCAGCATTTT. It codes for CASSLALGAGQPQHF.

For the CDR3, the DNA is TGCGCCAGCAGTGAGGTGGGAGGGCTAGGCACCGGGGAGCTGTTTTTT. Protein product: CASSEVGGLGTGELFF. The rearrangement uses TRBV10-1 and TRBJ2-2; 7 nucleotides align to TRBD2. Losses at the gene ends were 2 bases for V and 4 bases for J; bases not matched to a gene: 7. Germline-derived CDR1 and CDR2 are WNHNN and SYGVQD (reference sequence). The CDR3 is made up of 16 amino acids.

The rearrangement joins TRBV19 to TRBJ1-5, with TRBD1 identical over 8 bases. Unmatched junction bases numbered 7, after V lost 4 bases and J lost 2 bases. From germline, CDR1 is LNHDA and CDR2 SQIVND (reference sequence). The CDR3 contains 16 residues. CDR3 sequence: CASSTPPDRGNQPQHF. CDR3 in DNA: TGTGCCAGTAGTACCCCCCCGGACAGGGGCAATCAGCCCCAGCATTTT.

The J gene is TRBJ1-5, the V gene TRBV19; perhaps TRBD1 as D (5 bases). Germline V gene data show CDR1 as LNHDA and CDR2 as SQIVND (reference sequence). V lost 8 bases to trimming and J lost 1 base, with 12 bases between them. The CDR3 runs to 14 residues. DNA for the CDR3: TGTGCCAGTCACCGGGGGGTGAGCAATCAGCCCCAGCATTTT. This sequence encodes CASHRGVSNQPQHF.